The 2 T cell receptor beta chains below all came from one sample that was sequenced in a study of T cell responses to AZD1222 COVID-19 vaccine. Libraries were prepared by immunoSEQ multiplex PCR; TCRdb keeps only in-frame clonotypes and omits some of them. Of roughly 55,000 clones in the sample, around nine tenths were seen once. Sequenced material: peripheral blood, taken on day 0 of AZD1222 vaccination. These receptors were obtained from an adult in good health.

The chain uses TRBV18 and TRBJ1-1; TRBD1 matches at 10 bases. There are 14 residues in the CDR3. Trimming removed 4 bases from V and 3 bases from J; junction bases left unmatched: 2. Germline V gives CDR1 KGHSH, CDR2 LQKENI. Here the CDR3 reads CASSLGQGDTEAFF. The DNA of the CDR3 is TGTGCCAGCTCACTCGGACAGGGGGACACTGAAGCTTTCTTT. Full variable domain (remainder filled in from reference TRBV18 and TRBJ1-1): NAGVMQNPRHLVRRRGQEARLRCSPMKGHSHVYWYRQLPEEGLKFMVYLQKENIIDESGMPKERFSAEFPKEGPSILRIQQVVRGDSAAYFCASSLGQGDTEAFFGQGTRLTVV.

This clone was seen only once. This CDR3 is CASSLYRGSSNQPQHF. DNA of the CDR3: TGTGCCAGCAGCTTGTACAGGGGGAGCAGCAATCAGCCCCAGCATTTT. This chain connects TRBV5-6 to TRBJ1-5; 8 nucleotides match TRBD1. The CDR3 is 16 amino acids. The J segment lost 1 base and the V segment lost 1 base, leaving 4 bases of the junction unmatched. CDR1 SGHDT and CDR2 YYEEEE come from the germline V gene.